This T cell receptor (beta chain) was sequenced for a study of glioma-infiltrating T cells after dendritic cell vaccination. This clone has a handful of counts. Measured with immunoSEQ multiplex PCR; TCRdb has only the in-frame clones, and not every one. Of over 70,000 clones in the sample, approximately 80% are singletons; the top ten hold under 2.5%. This CDR3 contains 13 residues. Trimming removed 5 bases at V and 3 bases at J, with 10 bases between. The germline V gene has CDR1 KGHSH and CDR2 LQKENI. This receptor was identified in a human donor with glioblastoma. This specimen was blood, taken before dendritic cell vaccination. The chain is built from TRBV18 and TRBJ1-1; D is perhaps TRBD1 (6 bases). CDR3 DNA: TGTGCCAGCTCAACGTGGACAGACACTGAAGCTTTCTTT. It specifies CASSTWTDTEAFF.